The 2 T cell receptor beta chains in this list originate from one sample, sequenced in a study of blood T cell repertoires in COVID-19. The method was immunoSEQ multiplex PCR; TCRdb's version includes in-frame clones alone and lacks a portion of them. Of approximately 300,000 clones in the sample, around four fifths are singletons; the top ten hold about 4%. Sample: peripheral blood. These receptor sequences come from a woman aged 45-65 years with active or convalescent COVID-19.

In regard to this clone: Other DNA sequences within the sample encode an identical CDR3. CDR3 nucleotide sequence: TGTGCCAGCAGCTTAGGGACAGTCAATCAGCCCCAGCATTTT. Encoded protein: CASSLGTVNQPQHF. This rearrangement joins TRBV5-5 to TRBJ1-5; 7 bases are shared with TRBD1. This CDR3 is built from 14 residues. Germline values: CDR1 SGHKS, CDR2 YYEKEE (reference sequence). Trimming at V came to 2 bases and at J to 3 bases, leaving 2 bases not matched to a gene.

The rearrangement joins TRBV12-3 or TRBV12-4 to TRBJ2-3, with TRBD2 matching 8 bases. The junction had 3 bases not matched to a gene; V was cut back by 6 bases and J by 7 bases. The CDR3 runs to 12 residues. CDR3 DNA sequence: TGTGCCAGCAGCGGGGGGGGGAATACGCAGTATTTT. The encoded protein is CASSGGGNTQYF.